This T cell receptor beta chain is drawn from a study of blood T cell repertoires in COVID-19. Measured with immunoSEQ multiplex PCR; TCRdb has only the in-frame clones, and not every one. This sample has about 90,000 clones; about 88% occur once, and the top ten carry 1.2%. V lost 3 bases to trimming and J lost 7 bases, with 12 bases between them. The CDR3 is made up of 14 amino acids. Germline CDR1 and CDR2: LGHNA and YNFKEQ. This TCR was recovered from a man older than 75 with active or convalescent COVID-19. The sequencing input was peripheral blood. The chain joins TRBV4-2 to TRBJ2-2, with D hard to call. The CDR3 DNA sequence: TGTGCCAGCAGCCAGAGCCTAGGTGGCGGGGAGCTGTTTTTT. Its protein product is CASSQSLGGGELFF.